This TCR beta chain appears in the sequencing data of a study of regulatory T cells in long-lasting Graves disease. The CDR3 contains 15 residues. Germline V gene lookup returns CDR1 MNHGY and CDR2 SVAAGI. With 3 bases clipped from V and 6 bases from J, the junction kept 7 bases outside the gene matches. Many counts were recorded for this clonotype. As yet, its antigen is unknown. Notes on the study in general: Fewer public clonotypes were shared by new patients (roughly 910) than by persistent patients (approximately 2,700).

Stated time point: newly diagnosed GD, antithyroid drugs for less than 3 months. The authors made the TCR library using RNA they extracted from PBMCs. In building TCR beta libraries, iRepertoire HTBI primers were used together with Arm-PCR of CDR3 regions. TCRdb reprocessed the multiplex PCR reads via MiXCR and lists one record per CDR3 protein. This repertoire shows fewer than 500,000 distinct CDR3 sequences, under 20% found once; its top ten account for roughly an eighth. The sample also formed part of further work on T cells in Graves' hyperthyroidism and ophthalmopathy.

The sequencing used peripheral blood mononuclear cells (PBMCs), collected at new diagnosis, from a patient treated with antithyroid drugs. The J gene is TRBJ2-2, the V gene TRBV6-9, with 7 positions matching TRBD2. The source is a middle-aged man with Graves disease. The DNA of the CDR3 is TGTGCCAGCAGTTACGCCGGGACTACGGCCGGGGAGCTGTTTTTT. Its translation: CASSYAGTTAGELFF.